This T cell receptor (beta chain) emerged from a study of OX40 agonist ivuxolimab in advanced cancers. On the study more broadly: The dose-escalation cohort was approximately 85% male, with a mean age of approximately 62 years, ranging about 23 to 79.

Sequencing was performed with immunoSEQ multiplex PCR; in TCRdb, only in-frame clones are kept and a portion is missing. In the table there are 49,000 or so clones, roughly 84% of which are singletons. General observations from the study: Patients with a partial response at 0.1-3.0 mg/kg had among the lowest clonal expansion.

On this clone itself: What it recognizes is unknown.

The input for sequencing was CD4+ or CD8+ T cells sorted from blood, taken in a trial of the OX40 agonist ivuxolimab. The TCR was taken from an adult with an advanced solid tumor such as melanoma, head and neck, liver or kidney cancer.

The CDR3 nucleotides read TGTGCCACCAGCCTAGGCAGGGAAACCAATAGCAATCAGCCCCAGCATTTT. It translates to CATSLGRETNSNQPQHF. The chain carries TRBV15 and TRBJ1-5; TRBD1 is a possible D gene (5 bases). Germline lookup yields CDR1 LNHNV and CDR2 YYDKDF (reference sequence). Deletions cut 5 bases from V and 0 bases from J, with 17 bases between. The CDR3 is 17 amino acids.